This T cell receptor beta chain stems from a study of identical twins. The study, taken as a whole, reports: Models underpredicted monozygotic twin sharing of out-of-frame TCR alpha. Zero-insertion results could be subject to partial confounding by invariant MAIT and iNKT cells.

V dropped 3 bases and J dropped 1 base, with 11 bases sitting between them. The CDR3 loop spans 15 amino acids. Germline CDR1 reads SEHNR; CDR2 reads FQNEAQ (reference sequence). Each CDR3 protein is one row after TCRdb ran MiXCR on the 5' RACE reads. This table has about 220,000 distinct CDR3 sequences, around 6.8% appearing once. This clonotype occurred many times. The antigen remains undetermined. The same specimen was also included in a second study, on yellow fever vaccine responses in identical twins. That work contributes: Twin vaccine T cell responses reportedly seemed partly convergent, partly personalized.

What was sequenced was memory (CD45RO+) T cells sorted from blood. The gene calls are TRBV7-9 and TRBJ2-3; tentatively, D is TRBD1 or TRBD2 (5 bases each). The clonotype comes from a woman under 30 in good health. The DNA of the CDR3 is TGTGCCAGCAGCTTGGGGGACGGGGGCACAGATACGCAGTATTTT. Translating it yields CASSLGDGGTDTQYF.